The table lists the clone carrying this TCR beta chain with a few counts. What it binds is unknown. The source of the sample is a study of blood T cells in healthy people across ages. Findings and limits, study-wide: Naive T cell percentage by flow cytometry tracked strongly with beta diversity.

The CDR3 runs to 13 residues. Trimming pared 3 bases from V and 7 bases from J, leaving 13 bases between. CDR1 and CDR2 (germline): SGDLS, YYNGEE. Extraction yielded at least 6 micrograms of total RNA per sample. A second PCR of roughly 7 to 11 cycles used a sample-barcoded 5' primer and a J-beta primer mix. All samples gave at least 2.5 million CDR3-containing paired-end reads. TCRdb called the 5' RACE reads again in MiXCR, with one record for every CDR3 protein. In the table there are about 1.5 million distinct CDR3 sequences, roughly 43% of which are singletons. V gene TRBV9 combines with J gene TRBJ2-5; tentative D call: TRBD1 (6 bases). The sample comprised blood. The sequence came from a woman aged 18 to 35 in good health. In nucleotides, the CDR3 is TGTGCCAGCAGCGCCAGACAGGCAAGGACCCAGTACTTC. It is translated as CASSARQARTQYF.